This T cell receptor beta chain was profiled in a study of glioma-infiltrating T cells after dendritic cell vaccination (dated by TCRdb to about 2016). In terms of the full investigation: The cohort included around 15 glioblastoma patients drawn from Phase I and II dendritic cell vaccination trials, of whom 9 were newly diagnosed and 6 had recurrent disease. Autologous tumor lysate-pulsed dendritic cell vaccination was administered to the patients between about 2003 and 2012. To make the vaccine, monocyte-derived dendritic cells were cultured for approximately 7 days with IL-4 and GM-CSF and then pulsed overnight with autologous tumor lysate. Patients received three intradermal dendritic cell vaccine injections at biweekly intervals in the arm below the axilla. Deep sequencing of TCR beta CDR3 regions was used to quantify tumor-infiltrating lymphocyte content and compare tumor and blood repertoires in dendritic cell-vaccinated glioblastoma patients. TCR sequencing metrics, including TIL content and tumor-blood repertoire overlap, were correlated with survival after dendritic cell vaccination. What the research found in general, with its limitations: The three-group TCR overlap response model was characterized as speculative, and prospective validation of the model was stated to be required. TCR clonality showed no direct relationship with survival, which suggests that a diverse polyclonal response may matter. The cohort was small and heterogeneous, and full blood and tumor sets were available for few patients, with initial-recurrent tumor pairs available for even fewer patients. Longer time to progression and overall survival after dendritic cell vaccination were predicted by higher estimated pretreatment TIL content.

The CDR3 numbers 18 residues from cysteine through phenylalanine. Solely the CDR3 DNA is kept, with 54 bases framed from the first base. V is cut back by 5 bases and J by 0 bases, with 14 bases in the junction unmatched. CDR1 and CDR2 were assigned from the germline V gene as MDHEN and SYDVKM. Patients were selected on the basis of adequate residual fresh-frozen tumor tissue and more than two years of available survival data. An isocitrate dehydrogenase mutation was not carried by any of the glioblastoma patients, although molecular status was otherwise variable. PBMC were collected before vaccination, two weeks after the third vaccination, and at tumor progression if progression occurred. Genomic DNA was extracted with the Qiagen DNeasy Blood extraction Kit. Points on this clone: There is no known antigen for this receptor. Base-call qualities are not available, and no considerably larger clone is one nucleotide away.

The immunoSEQ assay amplified TCRB CDR3 regions from approximately 2 micrograms of genomic DNA, or from all available DNA when less than that amount was available. The multiplex PCR relied on 60 forward primers for TCR V beta segments and 13 reverse primers for J beta segments. To estimate the number of reads per starting template, synthetic control templates were added to each sample at limiting dilution. Reads of 87 bp were generated by sequencing on the Illumina HiSeq System. On the authors' methods: PCR and sequencing errors were removed by a nearest neighbor algorithm that merged closely related sequences. TCR overlap was measured as the percentage of unique tumor TCR beta sequences also present in the same patient's peripheral blood. TCRdb carries this immuneACCESS record with in-frame sequences only. Its versions omit some clonotypes, under half of them owing to an unresolved V gene in the studies checked, with the rest unexplained. That table supplies the V and J calls and clone size; D and trimming were determined from the DNA. This sample comprises under 70,000 clones, 82% of them detected only once. The ten biggest clones cover 9% to 10% of the sample.

Sequenced material: blood, taken before dendritic cell vaccination. The TCR was taken from a human donor with glioblastoma. The sequence links TRBV28 to TRBJ2-3; 7 bases in the junction line up with TRBD2. The nucleotide sequence is TGTGCCAGCAGTGCCAGGTGGGCGCGGGGGTCTAGCACAGATACGCAGTATTTT. Translated, it reads CASSARWARGSSTDTQYF.